The sequence of this T cell receptor (beta chain) was determined in a study of blood T cell repertoires in COVID-19. Study-level information: Sites across the United States, Italy and Spain contributed samples from acute and convalescent COVID-19.

Germline V gene sequence: CDR1 LGHDT, CDR2 YNNKEL (reference sequence). Trimming took 8 bases from V and 6 from J, leaving 10 bases between them. CDR3 size: 11 residues. Here immunoSEQ multiplex PCR was the method, and the copy in TCRdb shows in-frame clones only, minus some. The repertoire has fewer than 200,000 clones, approximately 88% of them found once; the top ten carry approximately 4.1%. The sequence was obtained from a woman aged 55-70 years who had recovered from COVID-19. The chain links TRBV3-1 (or the pseudogene TRBV3-2) to TRBJ1-1, with D tentatively TRBD1 (5 bases). The source material was peripheral blood. The CDR3 spells CASGRGSEAFF. The CDR3 bases are TGTGCCAGCGGAAGGGGTTCTGAAGCTTTCTTT.